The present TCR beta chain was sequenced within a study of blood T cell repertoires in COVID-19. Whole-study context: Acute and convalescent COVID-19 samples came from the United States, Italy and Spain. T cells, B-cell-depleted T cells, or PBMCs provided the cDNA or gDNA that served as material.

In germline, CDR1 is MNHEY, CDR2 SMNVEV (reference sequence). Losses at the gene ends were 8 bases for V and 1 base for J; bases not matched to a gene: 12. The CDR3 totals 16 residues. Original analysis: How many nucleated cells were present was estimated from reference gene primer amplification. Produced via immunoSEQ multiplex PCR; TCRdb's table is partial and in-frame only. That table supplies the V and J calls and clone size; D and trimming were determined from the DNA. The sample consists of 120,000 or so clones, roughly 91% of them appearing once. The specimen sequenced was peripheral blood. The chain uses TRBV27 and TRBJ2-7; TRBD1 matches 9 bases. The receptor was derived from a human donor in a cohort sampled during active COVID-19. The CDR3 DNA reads TGTGCCAGCCAACTAACCCCGGGACAGGGATCCTACGAGCAGTACTTC. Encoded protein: CASQLTPGQGSYEQYF.